This T cell receptor (beta chain) was retrieved from a study of early T cells in non-severe SARS-CoV-2 infection. The study, taken as a whole, reports: The VDJdb matching leaned toward anti-spike CD8 responses and overlooked private and CD4 specificities.

Comments on this clonotype: Its antigen is currently unknown.

The junction had 10 bases not matched to a gene; V was cut back by 4 bases and J by 6 bases. The CDR3 spans 15 residues. Germline V CDR1 and CDR2: LNHDA, SQIVND (reference sequence). TCRdb itself ran the 5' RACE reads through MiXCR, one entry per CDR3 protein. The repertoire holds 100,000 to 130,000 distinct CDR3 sequences, with over 8.5% as singletons. The chain has TRBV19 and TRBJ2-5; 8 bases line up with TRBD2. This clonotype originated in an adult who was a healthcare worker with PCR-confirmed SARS-CoV-2 infection or an uninfected control (not recorded which). Material: whole blood. CDR3 amino acids: CASSTFREGGKTQYF. CDR3 DNA: TGTGCCAGTAGTACCTTCCGGGAGGGAGGGAAGACCCAGTACTTC.